This entry lists 2 T cell receptor beta chains sequenced from one sample in a study of type 1 regulatory T cells. A single record per CDR3 protein comes from TCRdb applying MiXCR to the reads. Of some 90,000 distinct CDR3 sequences listed, around a third are singletons. Material for sequencing was CD4+ T cells, either the whole sample or a sorted fraction (not recorded which). Receptors were obtained from a human donor in good health.

The genes are TRBV3-1 and TRBJ2-7; 7 nucleotides match TRBD1. V lost 4 bases and J lost 2; bases outside the gene matches: 2. Germline V CDR1 and CDR2: LGHDT, YNNKEL (reference sequence). This CDR3 comprises 13 residues. CDR3 nucleotides: TGTGCCAGCAGCCTCACAGGGGCCTACGAGCAGTACTTC. This gives the protein CASSLTGAYEQYF.

V and J are TRBV14 and TRBJ2-3, with D uncertain. CDR3 length equals 11 residues. The V gene lost 3 bases and the J gene lost 8 bases, with 6 bases spanning the gap. Germline V gene lookup returns CDR1 SGHDN and CDR2 FVKESK. DNA of the CDR3: TGTGCCAGCAGCCAGTTCGGTACGCAGTATTTT. It translates to CASSQFGTQYF.